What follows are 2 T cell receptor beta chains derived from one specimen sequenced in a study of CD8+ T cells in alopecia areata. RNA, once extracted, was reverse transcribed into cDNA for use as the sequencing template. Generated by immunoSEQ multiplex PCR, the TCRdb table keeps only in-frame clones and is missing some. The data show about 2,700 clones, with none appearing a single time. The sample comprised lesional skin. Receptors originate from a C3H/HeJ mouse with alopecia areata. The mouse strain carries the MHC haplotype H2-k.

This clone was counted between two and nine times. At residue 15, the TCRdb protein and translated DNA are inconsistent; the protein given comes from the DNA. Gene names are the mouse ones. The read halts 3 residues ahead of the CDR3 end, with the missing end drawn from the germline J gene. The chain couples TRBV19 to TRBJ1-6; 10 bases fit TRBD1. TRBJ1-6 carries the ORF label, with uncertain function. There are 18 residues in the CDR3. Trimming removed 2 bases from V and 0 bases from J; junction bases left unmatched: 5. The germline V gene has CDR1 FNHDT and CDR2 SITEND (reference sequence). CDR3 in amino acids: CASSMGDRGTSYNSPLYF. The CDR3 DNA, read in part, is TGTGCCAGCAGTATGGGGGACAGGGGCACTTCCTATAATTCGCCC.

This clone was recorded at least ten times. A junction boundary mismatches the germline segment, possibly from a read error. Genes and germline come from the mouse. The CDR3 DNA, read in part, is TGTGCCAACAGCCCCGACTGGGTGAACACCGGG. Its protein is CANSPDWVNTG. The full CDR3 sequence reads CANSPDWVNTGQLYF. The chain is built from TRBV5 and TRBJ2-2, with 7 bases that match TRBD2. The read ends 4 residues early relative to the CDR3; the germline J gene fills the gap. The germline gives CDR1 LGHNA, CDR2 YNLKQL (reference sequence). The CDR3 spans 15 residues.